This T cell receptor (beta chain) was captured in a study of glioma-infiltrating T cells after dendritic cell vaccination. For the study at large: Dendritic cell vaccine was injected intradermally three times, biweekly.

Study-wide points: No direct clonality-survival link was found; a diverse polyclonal response may matter.

Input was approximately 2 ug genomic DNA, or all available if less. Primers: 60 V beta forward and 13 J beta reverse. The repertoire was sequenced with immunoSEQ multiplex PCR; TCRdb's copy has only in-frame clones and lacks some. The sample yields fewer than 70,000 clones, more than 75% seen once. Indicated time point: after dendritic cell vaccination, including at tumor progression/relapse. Germline CDR1 reads SGHRS; CDR2 reads YFSETQ. The CDR3 totals 15 residues. Trimming at V came to 1 base and at J to 6 bases, leaving 9 bases not matched to a gene. Remarks on this clone: Its cognate antigen is unknown.

The TCR sequence derives from a human donor with glioblastoma. This chain uses TRBV5-1 with TRBJ1-2; 7 nucleotides align to TRBD1. Sequencing was performed on blood, taken after dendritic cell vaccination. Here the CDR3 reads CASSLNLGQFDGYTF. CDR3 coding DNA: TGCGCCAGCAGCTTGAACCTGGGACAGTTCGATGGCTACACCTTC.